One sample yielded the 18 T cell receptor beta chains listed below, sequenced in a study of beta chain features in type 1 diabetes (dated by TCRdb to 2016 to 2019). The protocol used for the library was the immunoSEQ multiplex PCR assay. The High Capacity cDNA Reverse Transcription Kit was used to reverse transcribe all of the isolated RNA, meaning that expressed TCRB transcripts were what got sequenced. TCRdb re-hosts the immuneACCESS table, in-frame sequences only. Its copies lack some clones; in the studies checked, an unresolved V gene accounts for under half of them, and the cause for the rest is not known. The sample includes fewer than 350,000 clones, with about 7.8% observed a single time. 1% of the sample is in the top ten clones. Source material: central memory CD4+ T cells from blood. These receptors came from a woman between 18 and 30 years old in good health.

V gene TRBV15 combines with J gene TRBJ1-5; D unresolved. This CDR3 is built from 16 residues. V was pared by 3 bases and J by 1 base, with 13 bases between. Germline-derived CDR1 and CDR2 are LNHNV and YYDKDF (reference sequence). CDR3 loop: CATSSHSLGSNQPQHF. CDR3 coding DNA: TGTGCCACCAGCAGCCATTCCCTTGGGAGCAATCAGCCCCAGCATTTT.

The chain uses TRBV2 and TRBJ1-4; 9 bases map to TRBD1. J gave up 5 bases and V 6 bases, and 10 bases lay outside the gene matches. The CDR3 runs 16 residues. Germline loops: CDR1 SNHLY, CDR2 FYNNEI. Here the CDR3 DNA reads TGTGCCAGCAGGGAGAATGGCGGACAGGGGAATGAAAAACTGTTTTTT. Its protein product is CASRENGGQGNEKLFF.

This clone was found a few times. This chain connects TRBV20-1 to TRBJ2-5; TRBD2 is a possible D gene (6 bases). The CDR3 covers 11 residues. Germline CDR1 reads DFQATT; CDR2 reads SNEGSKA (reference sequence). V was pared by 6 bases and J by 5 bases, with 10 bases between. The DNA for the CDR3 is TGCAGTGCCAGGGACTTGGAGACCCAGTACTTC. This translates into CSARDLETQYF.

V usage is TRBV7-9 and J usage is TRBJ1-1, with TRBD1 matching over 7 bases. Germline V CDR1 and CDR2: SEHNR, FQNEAQ (reference sequence). The CDR3 consists of 17 residues. The trim removed 2 bases at V and 2 bases at J, leaving 11 bases unmatched. CDR3 in DNA: TGTGCCAGCAGCTTAAGTCCCAGGACAGGAATCAACACTGAAGCTTTCTTT. Translation gives CASSLSPRTGINTEAFF.

This clone was found many times. V gene TRBV5-4 combines with J gene TRBJ2-7; tentatively, D is TRBD1 (5 bases). CDR1 and CDR2 from the germline V gene are SGHNT and YYREEE (reference sequence). The CDR3 contains 16 residues. The V end was cut by 0 bases, the J end by 2 bases, with 15 bases between. The CDR3 bases are TGTGCCAGCAGCTTGGCCCATGGGGCTGGCCCCTACGAGCAGTACTTC. Amino acids: CASSLAHGAGPYEQYF.

The chain links TRBV25-1 to TRBJ2-2, with TRBD2 identical over 14 bases. CDR1 and CDR2 (germline): MGHDK, SYGVNS. The CDR3 has 16 amino acids. Unmatched junction bases numbered 5, after V lost 5 bases and J lost 6 bases. CDR3: CASSTRTSGRPGELFF. The CDR3 nucleotides are TGTGCCAGCAGTACCCGGACTAGCGGGAGGCCCGGGGAGCTGTTTTTT.

This clone was picked up a small number of times. V is TRBV7-9 and J is TRBJ1-2, with D possibly TRBD1 on 5 matching bases. The CDR3 is 13 residues long. CDR1 and CDR2 from the germline V gene are SEHNR and FQNEAQ (reference sequence). The V gene lost 2 bases and the J gene lost 2 bases, with 6 bases spanning the gap. The CDR3, as DNA: TGTGCCAGCAGCTTAAGACAGAACTATGGCTACACCTTC. Protein: CASSLRQNYGYTF. The whole variable domain, remainder taken from reference TRBV7-9 and TRBJ1-2, is DTGVSQNPRHKITKRGQNVTFRCDPISEHNRLYWYRQTLGQGPEFLTYFQNEAQLEKSRLLSDRFSAERPKGSFSTLEIQRTEQGDSAMYLCASSLRQNYGYTFGSGTRLTVV.

This chain links TRBV11-2 with TRBJ2-7; D gene unclear. Per germline, CDR1 SGHAT and CDR2 FQNNGV. The CDR3 loop spans 16 amino acids. V lost 1 base and J lost 0, with 13 bases in between. This CDR3 reads CASSLARAQSSYEQYF. The CDR3 DNA is TGTGCCAGCAGCTTAGCAAGGGCCCAATCCTCCTACGAGCAGTACTTC.

The chain combines TRBV15 with TRBJ1-3; TRBD1 is a possible D gene (5 bases). Germline CDR1 reads LNHNV; CDR2 reads YYDKDF (reference sequence). The CDR3 length is 16 residues. V was shortened by 1 base and J by 0 bases, with 10 bases between the two germline ends. DNA for the CDR3: TGTGCCACCAGCAGAGGTTTCGGGGGCTCTGGAAACACCATATATTTT. This translates into CATSRGFGGSGNTIYF.

This clone occurred a few times. The chain carries TRBV6-6 and TRBJ2-2; 7 nucleotides match TRBD1. Trimming took 6 bases from V and 5 from J; bases not matched to a gene: 3. Germline V gene data show CDR1 as MNHNY and CDR2 as SVGAGI (reference sequence). The CDR3 has 13 residues. Here the CDR3 reads CASSETGTGELFF. As DNA, the CDR3 is TGTGCCAGCAGCGAGACAGGGACCGGGGAGCTGTTTTTT.

This clone occurred a few times. The gene calls are TRBV6-1 and TRBJ2-3; D is uncertain. With 6 bases removed from V and 5 bases from J, the gap between germline ends came to 18 bases. This CDR3 contains 15 residues. Germline-derived CDR1 and CDR2 are MNHNS and SASEGT. CDR3 region: CASRKAPGSQDTQYF. The CDR3 region has the DNA TGTGCCAGCAGGAAAGCTCCCGGTAGTCAAGATACGCAGTATTTT.

This clone has just a few counts. The chain joins TRBV29-1 to TRBJ2-3, with a tentative D call TRBD2 (6 bases). V shed 6 bases and J shed 2 bases, with 15 bases lying between them. The germline CDR1 and CDR2 sequences are SQVTM and ANQGSEA. The CDR3 is 14 amino acids. CDR3 region: CSVDSGGYTDTQYF. Here the CDR3 DNA reads TGCAGCGTAGACTCCGGGGGATACACAGATACGCAGTATTTT.

This clone was counted only a few times. The rearrangement joins TRBV15 to TRBJ1-1, with unresolved D. In germline, CDR1 is LNHNV, CDR2 YYDKDF (reference sequence). The CDR3 is made up of 13 amino acids. The germline V and J ends were trimmed by 2 bases and 1 base, with 5 bases remaining between them. CDR3 sequence: CATSRRANTEAFF. CDR3 in DNA: TGTGCCACCAGCAGACGGGCGAACACTGAAGCTTTCTTT.

The table lists this clone with a few counts. The chain carries TRBV18 and TRBJ2-7; 7 bases match TRBD2. CDR1 and CDR2 from the germline V gene are KGHSH and LQKENI. V lost 2 bases and J lost 2; bases outside the gene matches: 6. There are 15 residues in the CDR3. CDR3: CASSPSASGTYEQYF. CDR3 coding DNA: TGTGCCAGCTCACCATCAGCCAGCGGGACCTACGAGCAGTACTTC.

This clone showed up just a few times. V gene TRBV6-5 combines with J gene TRBJ2-7; tentative D call: TRBD1 (8 bases). Germline loops: CDR1 MNHEY, CDR2 SVGAGI. V shed 6 bases and J shed 2 bases, with 17 bases lying between them. The CDR3 extends over 15 amino acids. CDR3 bases: TGTGCCAGCAGCGGGAGGACAGGGAGCGCCTACGAGCAGTACTTC. Its translation is CASSGRTGSAYEQYF.

This clone was counted only a few times. The chain links TRBV6-5 to TRBJ1-2, with 7 nucleotides matching TRBD1. Trimming cost V 4 bases and J 0 bases; bases outside gene matches: 5. CDR1 is MNHEY and CDR2 is SVGAGI in the germline V gene. The CDR3 extends over 15 amino acids. CDR3 in DNA: TGTGCCAGCAGTTTCCGGACAGGTGCTAACTATGGCTACACCTTC. This codes for CASSFRTGANYGYTF.

This clone was recorded only once. V and J are TRBV7-9 and TRBJ1-3; 7 nucleotides align to TRBD1. Germline assignment: CDR1 SEHNR and CDR2 FQNEAQ (reference sequence). Trimming took 2 bases from V and 4 from J; bases not matched to a gene: 5. This CDR3 is built from 15 residues. The CDR3 sequence: CASSLPATGGNTIYF. The CDR3 DNA is TGTGCCAGCAGCTTACCCGCGACAGGGGGAAACACCATATATTTT.

The chain employs TRBV7-9 and TRBJ1-3; D gene unclear. Germline values: CDR1 SEHNR, CDR2 FQNEAQ (reference sequence). The CDR3 consists of 14 residues. Trimming left V 5 bases short and J 2 bases short, with 10 bases between. The CDR3 protein is CASSGGSAGNTIYF. CDR3 DNA: TGTGCCAGCAGCGGAGGGTCCGCTGGAAACACCATATATTTT.